These 15 T cell receptor beta chains came from one sample sequenced in a study of response to subunit inactivated influenza vaccine. TCRdb reanalysed the RT-PCR reads using MiXCR and keeps one entry per CDR3 protein. The repertoire holds over 150,000 distinct CDR3 sequences, over 13% seen once, with approximately 27% in the top ten. Specimen: CD8+ T cells sorted from PBMCs, collected 5 days after vaccination. The receptors shown here come from a man aged 50 to 60 who received an inactivated influenza vaccine.

The genes are TRBV11-2 and TRBJ2-5, with 16 nucleotides matching TRBD2. Germline lookup yields CDR1 SGHAT and CDR2 FQNNGV. V shed 0 bases and J 4 bases; nucleotides not matched to a gene: 5. CDR3 length equals 18 residues. Written as DNA, the CDR3 is TGTGCCAGCAGCTTAGATCCTGGGACTAGCGGGGGGGGAGAGACCCAGTACTTC. Translating it yields CASSLDPGTSGGGETQYF.

This clonotype was detected only a few times. The chain joins TRBV2 to TRBJ2-2, with 7 bases lining up with TRBD1. V lost 5 bases to trimming and J lost 0 bases; unmatched junction nucleotides: 3. Looked up from germline, CDR1 is SNHLY and CDR2 is FYNNEI. This CDR3 has 15 residues. CDR3 amino acids: CASSQGVSNTGELFF. Written as DNA, the CDR3 is TGTGCCAGCAGTCAGGGGGTCTCGAACACCGGGGAGCTGTTTTTT.

This clonotype was observed a handful of times. The chain uses TRBV27 and TRBJ2-1; D perhaps matches TRBD1 (6 bases). The CDR3 is made up of 17 amino acids. The germline CDR1 and CDR2 sequences are MNHEY and SMNVEV (reference sequence). Between the trimmed V and J ends, which lost 6 bases and 9 bases, there was a span of 27 bases. The CDR3 sequence: CASRLGSGAPPIFEQFF. The CDR3 DNA reads TGTGCCAGCAGACTCGGGTCAGGGGCTCCCCCAATTTTTGAGCAGTTCTTC.

In its sample, this clonotype was seen many times. J is TRBJ2-3 and V is TRBV24-1; D may be TRBD1 (5 bases). The CDR3 spans 14 residues. Germline V gene sequence: CDR1 KGHDR, CDR2 SFDVKD. V lost 3 bases, J lost 2 bases, and 8 bases lay in between. CDR3 coding DNA: TGTGCCACCAGTGATGCAGGGTCCACAGATACGCAGTATTTT. Protein: CATSDAGSTDTQYF.

The sample holds a few counts of this clonotype. This sequence joins TRBV20-1 and TRBJ1-1; D possibly corresponds to TRBD1 (5 bases). The ends were cut back, 4 bases at V and 0 bases at J, with 6 bases in the middle. CDR1 and CDR2 from the germline V gene are DFQATT and SNEGSKA (reference sequence). The CDR3 extends over 12 amino acids. The CDR3, as DNA: TGCAGTGCTACAGGGATGAACACTGAAGCTTTCTTT. Encoded protein: CSATGMNTEAFF.

This clonotype was counted ten times or more. The chain uses TRBV3-1 and TRBJ2-3, with D unclear. Germline V lookup: CDR1 LGHDT, CDR2 YNNKEL (reference sequence). The germline V and J ends were trimmed by 8 bases and 2 bases, with 11 bases remaining between them. The CDR3 length is 13 residues. The CDR3 nucleotides are TGTGCCAGCCGCCCGCGGTACACAGATACGCAGTATTTT. Its translation is CASRPRYTDTQYF.

This clonotype has more than one count but fewer than ten. The chain couples TRBV10-2 to TRBJ2-3; a weak D match, TRBD1 (6 bases). Trimming removed 4 bases at V and 1 base at J, with 9 bases between. The CDR3 extends over 14 amino acids. CDR1 and CDR2 from the germline V gene are WSHSY and SAAADI. The CDR3 sequence is CASSAGQGTDTQYF. The CDR3 DNA follows: TGCGCCAGCAGTGCGGGACAAGGCACAGATACGCAGTATTTT.

The V call is TRBV3-1, the J call TRBJ2-1, with D tentatively TRBD2 (5 bases). The CDR3 totals 17 residues. The V end was cut by 5 bases, the J end by 7 bases, with 24 bases between. Germline V gene sequence: CDR1 LGHDT, CDR2 YNNKEL (reference sequence). The DNA of the CDR3 is TGTGCCAGCAGCACCCCCCGGGGAACACCTTTTGGGAATGAGCAGTTCTTC. Translated, it gives CASSTPRGTPFGNEQFF.

This clonotype was counted a few times. The rearrangement uses TRBV7-9 and TRBJ2-1; 7 bases are shared with TRBD1. V lost 1 base and J lost 2; bases outside the gene matches: 2. From germline, CDR1 is SEHNR and CDR2 FQNEAQ (reference sequence). The CDR3 has 15 amino acids. In nucleotides, the CDR3 is TGTGCCAGCAGCTTAGGAGGGACAGCCTACAATGAGCAGTTCTTC. This codes for CASSLGGTAYNEQFF.

This clonotype was detected a few times. V usage is TRBV3-1 and J usage is TRBJ2-7, with 8 bases identical to TRBD1. Germline assignment: CDR1 LGHDT and CDR2 YNNKEL (reference sequence). The CDR3 contains 15 residues. With 1 base clipped from V and 6 bases from J, the junction kept 8 bases outside the gene matches. The CDR3 loop reads CASSQATGAEGEQYF. The CDR3 region has the DNA TGTGCCAGCAGCCAAGCGACAGGGGCTGAGGGCGAGCAGTACTTC.

The chain couples TRBV30 to TRBJ2-2; D remains ambiguous. Germline V lookup: CDR1 GTSNPN, CDR2 SVGIG (reference sequence). The CDR3 runs 12 residues. Trimming left V 1 base short and J 6 bases short, with 6 bases between. The CDR3 DNA follows: TGTGCCTGGAGTGAGGATCCCGGGGAGCTGTTTTTT. Translating it yields CAWSEDPGELFF.

This clonotype was seen only once. The rearrangement joins TRBV28 to TRBJ2-5; 7 bases are shared with TRBD2. The CDR3 length is 15 residues. Trimming took 2 bases from V and 4 from J; bases not matched to a gene: 7. The germline CDR1 and CDR2 sequences are MDHEN and SYDVKM. The CDR3 sequence: CASSLRGVTRETQYF. CDR3 sequence (DNA): TGTGCCAGCAGTTTACGGGGGGTTACCCGAGAGACCCAGTACTTC.

V gene TRBV4-3 combines with J gene TRBJ2-2; possibly TRBD1 or TRBD2 for D (5 bases each). CDR1 LGHNA and CDR2 YSLEER come from the germline V gene. The CDR3 is 14 residues long. Trimming pared 0 bases from V and 6 bases from J, leaving 8 bases between. CDR3 in DNA: TGCGCCAGCAGCCAAGATTGGGGGTCCGGGGAGCTGTTTTTT. As protein: CASSQDWGSGELFF.

This clonotype was observed a few times. The chain couples TRBV20-1 to TRBJ2-5, with D maybe TRBD1 (5 bases). Trimming took off 1 base at V and 5 bases at J, with 20 bases between the two ends. CDR1 and CDR2 (germline): DFQATT, SNEGSKA (reference sequence). The CDR3 covers 16 residues. The CDR3 is CSARVPGPTGFETQYF. In nucleotides, the CDR3 is TGCAGTGCTAGAGTGCCAGGGCCCACGGGTTTCGAGACCCAGTACTTC.

This clonotype was observed many times. The chain couples TRBV20-1 to TRBJ2-1; weak D call: TRBD2 (6 bases). Trimming took off 6 bases at V and 4 bases at J, with 19 bases between the two ends. The CDR3 loop spans 15 amino acids. CDR1 is DFQATT, CDR2 SNEGSKA, per germline (reference sequence). This CDR3 is CSAPTWGLPYNEQFF. CDR3 in DNA: TGCAGTGCCCCTACCTGGGGACTGCCATACAATGAGCAGTTCTTC.